Listed below are T cell receptor beta chains from one sample, sequenced in a study of radiotherapy plus CTLA-4 blockade in lung cancer. Only in-frame clones appear in the TCRdb table, and some are missing; sequencing was by immunoSEQ multiplex PCR. The sample consists of some 46,000 clones, 82% of them appearing once. Sequenced here: peripheral blood, sampled from a patient treated with radiotherapy plus ipilimumab. The receptors derive from a human donor with non-small cell lung cancer who had stable disease on radiotherapy plus ipilimumab. CDR3s include the opening cysteine and the closing phenylalanine or tryptophan.

v_call: TRBV7-2
j_call: TRBJ2-7
cdr3_aa: CASSLVREGGEQYF

v_call: TRBV15
j_call: TRBJ2-7
cdr3_aa: CATSRDQAIAYEQYF

v_call: TRBV7-3
j_call: TRBJ2-7
cdr3_aa: CASSLRLAGLDEQYF

v_call: TRBV10-3
j_call: TRBJ1-2
cdr3_aa: CAISDRGSQGASGYTF

v_call: TRBV5-1
j_call: TRBJ2-6
cdr3_aa: CASCRGTNSGANVLTF

v_call: TRBV6-1
j_call: TRBJ2-7
cdr3_aa: CASKAGGPDEQYF

v_call: TRBV5-6
j_call: TRBJ2-5
cdr3_aa: CASSLAGVTETQYF

v_call: TRBV7-2
j_call: TRBJ2-7
cdr3_aa: CASSSGQGASYEQYF

v_call: TRBV7-2
j_call: TRBJ2-2
cdr3_aa: CASSLSRAGGELFF

v_call: TRBV28
j_call: TRBJ1-5
cdr3_aa: CASSSAGGNQPQHF

v_call: TRBV10-1
j_call: TRBJ2-5
cdr3_aa: CATQPGLLGFPEETQYF